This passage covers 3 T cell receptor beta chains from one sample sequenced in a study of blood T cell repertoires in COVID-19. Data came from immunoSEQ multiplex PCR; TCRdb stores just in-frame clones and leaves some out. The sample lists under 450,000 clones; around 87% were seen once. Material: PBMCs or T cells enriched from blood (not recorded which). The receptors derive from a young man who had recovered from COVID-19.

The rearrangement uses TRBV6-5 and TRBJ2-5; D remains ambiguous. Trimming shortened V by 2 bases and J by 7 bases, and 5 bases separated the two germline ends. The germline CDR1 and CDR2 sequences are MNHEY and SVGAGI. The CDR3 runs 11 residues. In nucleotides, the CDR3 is TGTGCCAGCAGTTACGCGCCGACCCAGTACTTC. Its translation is CASSYAPTQYF.

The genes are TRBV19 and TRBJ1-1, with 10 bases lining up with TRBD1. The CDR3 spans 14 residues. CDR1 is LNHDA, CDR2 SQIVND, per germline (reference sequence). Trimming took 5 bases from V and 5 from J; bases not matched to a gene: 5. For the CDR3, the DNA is TGTGCCAGTAGTTTTGGACAGGGGGGGACTGAAGCTTTCTTT. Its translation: CASSFGQGGTEAFF.

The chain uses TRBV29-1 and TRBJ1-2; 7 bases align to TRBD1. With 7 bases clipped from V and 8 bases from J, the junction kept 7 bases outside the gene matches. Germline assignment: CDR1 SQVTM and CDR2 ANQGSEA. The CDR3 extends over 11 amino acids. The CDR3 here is CSASTGNGYTF. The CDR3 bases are TGCAGCGCTTCGACAGGGAACGGCTACACCTTC.